Below, 23 T cell receptor beta chains from the same sample are listed, as sequenced in a study of blood T cell repertoires in COVID-19. Clones were sequenced by immunoSEQ multiplex PCR, and TCRdb holds only the in-frame ones, with some missing. The sample includes approximately 40,000 clones, roughly 85% of them seen just once. Sequenced input: peripheral blood. These receptors were taken from a man in his 60s with COVID-19, enrolled during active disease.

This clone was picked up one time. The chain has TRBV15 and TRBJ2-3, with TRBD1 matching 8 bases. V trimming: 1 base; J trimming: 5 bases; junction bases outside the gene matches: 8. This CDR3 contains 16 residues. Germline V gives CDR1 LNHNV, CDR2 YYDKDF (reference sequence). CDR3 DNA sequence: TGTGCCACCAGCAGAGCGACAGGGGAGTATGGAGATACGCAGTATTTT. It specifies CATSRATGEYGDTQYF.

This clone was counted only a few times. The V and J genes are TRBV4-1 and TRBJ2-1; TRBD1 aligns across 9 bases. CDR3 size: 15 residues. V lost 0 bases and J lost 7; bases outside the gene matches: 4. Germline V gives CDR1 MGHRA, CDR2 YSYEKL. This CDR3 reads CASSQDVGQGNEQFF. DNA of the CDR3: TGCGCCAGCAGCCAAGATGTAGGACAGGGGAATGAGCAGTTCTTC.

The chain joins TRBV19 to TRBJ1-2, with 9 bases aligning to TRBD1. Trimming at V came to 4 bases and at J to 6 bases, leaving 12 bases not matched to a gene. The CDR3 extends over 16 amino acids. CDR1 is LNHDA, CDR2 SQIVND, per germline (reference sequence). CDR3 region: CASSTRPGQGNDGYTF. CDR3 nucleotide sequence: TGTGCCAGTAGTACTAGACCGGGACAGGGAAACGATGGCTACACCTTC.

This sequence joins TRBV28 and TRBJ1-6, with D possibly matching TRBD1 (6 bases). V was clipped by 4 bases and J by 7 bases, with 11 bases between them. CDR3 length equals 14 residues. The V gene's germline CDR1 is MDHEN and CDR2 SYDVKM. This CDR3 reads CASSYGQPNSPLHF. The CDR3 region has the DNA TGTGCCAGCAGTTATGGACAGCCGAATTCACCCCTCCACTTT. Using reference TRBV28 and TRBJ1-6 for the parts outside the CDR3, the full variable domain is DVKVTQSSRYLVKRTGEKVFLECVQDMDHENMFWYRQDPGLGLRLIYFSYDVKMKEKGDIPEGYSVSREKKERFSLILESASTNQTSMYLCASSYGQPNSPLHFGNGTRLTVT.

The gene calls are TRBV19 and TRBJ2-2, with 7 bases matching TRBD2. In germline, CDR1 is LNHDA, CDR2 SQIVND (reference sequence). The ends lost 10 bases at V and 0 bases at J; junction bases unmatched: 5. This CDR3 contains 14 residues. CDR3 in amino acids: CATSGAANTGELFF. The CDR3 DNA is TGTGCCACCAGCGGGGCCGCGAACACCGGGGAGCTGTTTTTT.

This clone showed up just once. This chain connects TRBV5-6 to TRBJ2-5, with D tentatively TRBD2 (5 bases). The ends were cut back, 2 bases at V and 4 bases at J, with 12 bases in the middle. The CDR3 spans 14 residues. The germline V gene encodes CDR1 SGHDT and CDR2 YYEEEE. The CDR3 loop reads CASSFSFGRETQYF. As DNA, the CDR3 is TGTGCCAGCAGCTTTAGCTTTGGGAGAGAGACCCAGTACTTC.

This rearrangement joins TRBV5-1 to TRBJ2-1, with 7 positions matching TRBD1. Unmatched junction bases numbered 12, after V lost 3 bases and J lost 0 bases. This CDR3 comprises 18 residues. Germline-derived CDR1 and CDR2 are SGHRS and YFSETQ. The CDR3 DNA is TGCGCCAGCAGCTACAGGGGTGACTTTAAGGGCTCCTACAATGAGCAGTTCTTC. Protein sequence: CASSYRGDFKGSYNEQFF.

This clone was detected a few times. The V call is TRBV5-5, the J call TRBJ1-2; 7 bases are a match to TRBD1. J gave up 4 bases and V 4 bases, and 4 bases lay outside the gene matches. Germline loops: CDR1 SGHKS, CDR2 YYEKEE (reference sequence). The CDR3 runs 13 residues. Written as DNA, the CDR3 is TGTGCCAGCAGCCCGACAGGGTTCTATGGCTACACCTTC. This codes for CASSPTGFYGYTF.

The chain has TRBV18 and TRBJ2-5; the match to TRBD2 covers 7 bases. The V segment lost 8 bases and the J segment 3 bases; nucleotides outside the gene matches: 12. This CDR3 is 15 amino acids long. Germline CDR1 is KGHSH and CDR2 is LQKENI. The CDR3 sequence: CASRFLSSGEETQYF. The CDR3 DNA reads as TGTGCCAGCCGCTTCCTCTCTAGCGGAGAAGAGACCCAGTACTTC.

The rearrangement uses TRBV9 and TRBJ2-1; unclear D gene. CDR3 length: 16 amino acids. Germline lookup yields CDR1 SGDLS and CDR2 YYNGEE. Trimming cost V 0 bases and J 0 bases, with 10 bases left between them. CDR3 amino acids: CASSVGPPLSYNEQFF. CDR3 coding DNA: TGTGCCAGCAGCGTAGGCCCACCACTCTCCTACAATGAGCAGTTCTTC.

This chain links TRBV18 with TRBJ2-7; possible D gene TRBD2, 5 bases. Germline CDR1 and CDR2: KGHSH and LQKENI. The length of the CDR3 is 13 residues. Trimming removed 0 bases at V and 9 bases at J, with 12 bases between. The CDR3 DNA follows: TGTGCCAGCTCACCACCGGCGAGGGCAACGCAGTACTTC. Translation gives CASSPPARATQYF.

This clone turned up a few times. CDR3 residues: CSVVFDGVKTEPQHF. CDR3 bases: TGCAGCGTCGTCTTTGACGGGGTTAAAACCGAGCCCCAGCATTTT. J is TRBJ1-5 and V is TRBV29-1, with D uncertain. The CDR3 is 15 residues long. Germline CDR1 reads SQVTM; CDR2 reads ANQGSEA. V was trimmed by 6 bases and J by 8 bases, leaving 23 bases between them.

In its sample, this clone was seen a few times. Other nucleotide sequences in the sample specify the same CDR3. J is TRBJ2-7 and V is TRBV4-2; TRBD2 is a possible D gene (6 bases). CDR3 length: 14 amino acids. Germline V gene data show CDR1 as LGHNA and CDR2 as YNFKEQ. V lost 1 base to trimming and J lost 3 bases, with 10 bases between them. CDR3: CASSQGLGDYEQYF. Here the CDR3 DNA reads TGTGCCAGCAGCCAAGGACTAGGGGACTACGAGCAGTACTTC.

The rearrangement joins TRBV5-1 to TRBJ1-2, with TRBD1 matching over 8 bases. Germline loops: CDR1 SGHRS, CDR2 YFSETQ. After removal of 4 bases from V and 4 bases from J, the junction contained 6 bases not matched to a gene. The CDR3 extends over 14 amino acids. CDR3 nucleotide sequence: TGCGCCAGCAGCCCGGACAGGGACGCCTATGGCTACACCTTC. Its translation is CASSPDRDAYGYTF.

The rearrangement joins TRBV6-2 or TRBV6-3 to TRBJ2-1, with 11 bases that match TRBD2. CDR3 length: 17 amino acids. The V and J ends lost 0 bases and 4 bases, in that order; junction bases with no gene match: 5. Germline values: CDR1 MNHEY, CDR2 SVGEGT. The CDR3 nucleotides read TGTGCCAGCAGTTACTCGAAGGTAGCGGGAGGGTACAATGAGCAGTTCTTC. Translating it yields CASSYSKVAGGYNEQFF.

The V call is TRBV24-1, the J call TRBJ2-3; 10 bases line up with TRBD2. V trimming: 7 bases; J trimming: 2 bases; junction bases outside the gene matches: 8. CDR1 and CDR2 from the germline V gene are KGHDR and SFDVKD. There are 16 residues in the CDR3. The CDR3 region has the DNA TGTGCCACCAGCGCCGGTAGCGGGAGGTACACAGATACGCAGTATTTT. It is translated as CATSAGSGRYTDTQYF.

This clone was seen a single time. The rearrangement joins TRBV28 to TRBJ2-7, with D perhaps TRBD1 (5 bases). Germline V gives CDR1 MDHEN, CDR2 SYDVKM. This CDR3 region has 13 residues. Trimming took 7 bases from V and 6 from J, leaving 16 bases between them. CDR3 nucleotides: TGTGCCAGCACCTCAGGGCCTCAGAGCGAGCAGTACTTC. Translation gives CASTSGPQSEQYF. Full variable domain (missing parts from reference TRBV28 and TRBJ2-7): DVKVTQSSRYLVKRTGEKVFLECVQDMDHENMFWYRQDPGLGLRLIYFSYDVKMKEKGDIPEGYSVSREKKERFSLILESASTNQTSMYLCASTSGPQSEQYFGPGTRLTVT.

V and J are TRBV10-3 and TRBJ1-5; 9 bases align to TRBD1. Germline CDR1 is ENHRY and CDR2 is SYGVKD. The CDR3 has 15 amino acids. V lost 2 bases and J lost 3; bases outside the gene matches: 2. The CDR3 spells CAISETGGYNQPQHF. The CDR3 coding sequence is TGTGCCATCAGTGAGACAGGGGGCTACAATCAGCCCCAGCATTTT.

The rearrangement links TRBV4-1 to TRBJ1-4; D gene uncertain. CDR1 MGHRA and CDR2 YSYEKL come from the germline V gene. Trimming took 3 bases from V and 3 from J, leaving 14 bases between them. This CDR3 spans 16 amino acids. Written as DNA, the CDR3 is TGCGCCAGCAGCCATACCCGGACGAGGGCTAATGAAAAACTGTTTTTT. It yields the protein CASSHTRTRANEKLFF.

The chain uses TRBV7-8 and TRBJ1-1, with D possibly being TRBD1 (6 bases). Trimming pared 4 bases from V and 0 bases from J, leaving 12 bases between. CDR1 and CDR2 from the germline V gene are SGHVS and FQNEAQ. This CDR3 has 15 amino acids. The CDR3 bases are TGTGCCAGCAGCTCGGCAGGGGCAATGAACACTGAAGCTTTCTTT. The encoded protein is CASSSAGAMNTEAFF.

CDR3 in amino acids: CASRERTGELFF. For the CDR3, the DNA is TGTGCCAGCCGCGAGAGGACCGGGGAGCTGTTTTTT. V usage is TRBV28 and J usage is TRBJ2-2, with D unclear. Trimming pared 8 bases from V and 5 bases from J, leaving 9 bases between. Germline V CDR1 and CDR2: MDHEN, SYDVKM. The CDR3 sequence is 12 residues long.

The rearrangement links TRBV19 to TRBJ1-5, with D possibly matching TRBD1 (6 bases). The V end lost 8 bases, the J end lost 7 bases, and 21 bases lay between the germline ends. Germline lookup yields CDR1 LNHDA and CDR2 SQIVND (reference sequence). CDR3 length: 15 residues. As DNA, the CDR3 is TGTGCCAGTGGGCGTCTTACAGGGTCGGTGCAGCCCCAGCATTTT. Amino acid sequence: CASGRLTGSVQPQHF.

The chain carries TRBV24-1 and TRBJ1-5, with TRBD1 matching 7 bases. The CDR3 has 13 amino acids. V was pared by 8 bases and J by 7 bases, with 7 bases of the junction left unmatched. Germline assignment: CDR1 KGHDR and CDR2 SFDVKD. The chain's CDR3 is CATKGGLRQPQHF. Here the CDR3 DNA reads TGTGCCACCAAAGGGGGCCTGAGGCAGCCCCAGCATTTT.